These 22 T cell receptor beta chains were all obtained from the same sample, sequenced in a study of cytomegalovirus exposure and HLA in healthy donors. Use of 60 Vbeta and 13 Jbeta primers characterized the PCR. Sequencing was performed with immunoSEQ multiplex PCR; in TCRdb, only in-frame clones are kept and a portion is missing. Among more than 80,000 clones listed, more than 75% were seen once. The sequenced material came from PBMCs. These receptors came from a human donor in good health.

The chain employs TRBV30 and TRBJ2-5; weak D call: TRBD2 (6 bases). The length of the CDR3 is 14 residues. The germline V and J ends were trimmed by 2 bases and 5 bases, with 15 bases remaining between them. Germline V gives CDR1 GTSNPN, CDR2 SVGIG (reference sequence). The CDR3 DNA is TGTGCCTGGAGTCGTAGCGGTCTAGTGGAGACCCAGTACTTC. It translates to CAWSRSGLVETQYF.

The CDR3 here is CASGGGSGPDTQYF. The CDR3, as DNA: TGTGCCAGCGGGGGGGGATCCGGTCCAGATACGCAGTATTTT. The V gene is TRBV6-1, the J gene TRBJ2-3; 7 nucleotides agree with TRBD2. Germline CDR1 and CDR2: MNHNS and SASEGT. The ends lost 8 bases at V and 4 bases at J; junction bases unmatched: 9. The CDR3 runs to 14 residues.

This clone has only one observation. This chain joins TRBV5-1 and TRBJ2-5; D unresolved. Near its end, the DNA agrees better with TRBJ2-7, so the J call may be wrong. Looked up from germline, CDR1 is SGHRS and CDR2 is YFSETQ. This CDR3 contains 11 residues. In nucleotides, the CDR3 is TGCGCCAGCAGCTATGACTACGAGCAGTACTTC. It encodes CASSYDYEQYF.

CDR3 amino acids: CASSLTGSSYNEQFF. CDR3 nucleotide sequence: TGCGCCAGCAGCTTAACCGGGAGCTCCTACAATGAGCAGTTCTTC. V and J are TRBV5-1 and TRBJ2-1; D is perhaps TRBD2 (6 bases). The CDR3 extends over 15 amino acids. V was shortened by 2 bases and J by 0 bases, with 9 bases between the two germline ends. Germline assignment: CDR1 SGHRS and CDR2 YFSETQ.

V and J are TRBV6-5 and TRBJ1-2, with no clear D. CDR3 length: 12 residues. V was shortened by 4 bases and J by 4 bases, with 7 bases between the two germline ends. From germline, CDR1 is MNHEY and CDR2 SVGAGI. As DNA, the CDR3 is TGTGCCAGCAGTTCCACATCCTATGGCTACACCTTC. As protein: CASSSTSYGYTF.

This clone was seen a handful of times. The sample has other DNA sequences that encode this CDR3 too. The rearrangement uses TRBV5-6 and TRBJ1-3; a weak D match, TRBD1 (5 bases). Trimming pared 0 bases from V and 4 bases from J, leaving 8 bases between. The CDR3 runs to 14 residues. Germline V lookup: CDR1 SGHDT, CDR2 YYEEEE. This CDR3 reads CASSLVGAGNTIYF. CDR3 in DNA: TGTGCCAGCAGCTTGGTAGGGGCAGGAAACACCATATATTTT.

This clone has more than one count but fewer than ten. Additional DNA sequences in this sample encode the identical CDR3. The genes are TRBV11-2 and TRBJ2-7; 12 bases map to TRBD2. This CDR3 is built from 15 residues. Germline V gene lookup returns CDR1 SGHAT and CDR2 FQNNGV. V was pared by 4 bases and J by 4 bases, with 5 bases of the junction left unmatched. The CDR3 region is CASSSGLAGTYEQYF. Here the CDR3 DNA reads TGTGCCAGCAGCTCTGGACTAGCGGGAACTTACGAGCAGTACTTC.

This chain uses TRBV19 with TRBJ2-2; D remains unclear. Germline V gene data show CDR1 as LNHDA and CDR2 as SQIVND (reference sequence). The CDR3 runs to 12 residues. Trimming cost V 7 bases and J 6 bases, with 9 bases left between them. CDR3 sequence reads: CASTSGSGELFF. The CDR3 DNA sequence: TGTGCCAGTACCAGTGGCTCCGGGGAGCTGTTTTTT.

This CDR3 is CASSPDERERTRELFF. Here the CDR3 DNA reads TGCGCCAGCAGCCCGGATGAACGGGAGAGAACCCGGGAGCTGTTTTTT. The chain employs TRBV5-1 and TRBJ2-2; D perhaps matches TRBD2 (6 bases). The CDR3 length is 16 residues. Germline assignment: CDR1 SGHRS and CDR2 YFSETQ. V was clipped by 4 bases and J by 9 bases, with 22 bases between them.

The chain employs TRBV19 and TRBJ1-2, with no clear D. CDR3 length equals 12 residues. The germline V and J ends were trimmed by 6 bases and 8 bases, with 13 bases remaining between them. Germline values: CDR1 LNHDA, CDR2 SQIVND (reference sequence). The CDR3 here is CASSTGILGYTF. CDR3 nucleotide sequence: TGTGCCAGTAGCACGGGGATCCTAGGCTACACCTTC.

This clone was detected ten times or more. The chain uses TRBV6-4 and TRBJ2-2, with no clear D. The CDR3 is 14 amino acids. With 4 bases removed from V and 5 bases from J, the gap between germline ends came to 11 bases. Looked up from germline, CDR1 is MRHNA and CDR2 is SNTAGT. The CDR3 loop is CASSVATDTGELFF. As DNA, the CDR3 is TGTGCCAGCAGTGTTGCGACTGATACCGGGGAGCTGTTTTTT.

The CDR3 bases are TGTGCCAGCAGCACCGTAGCGGGGAAGGTCTACGAGCAGTACTTC. This codes for CASSTVAGKVYEQYF. This rearrangement joins TRBV5-6 to TRBJ2-7, with 8 bases matching TRBD2. Germline V CDR1 and CDR2: SGHDT, YYEEEE. J lost 3 bases, V lost 4 bases, and 9 bases had no gene match. This CDR3 has 15 residues.

This clone was observed once. This rearrangement joins TRBV5-5 to TRBJ1-5, with D possibly matching TRBD1 (5 bases). Between the trimmed V and J ends, which lost 4 bases and 0 bases, there was a span of 14 bases. CDR1 SGHKS and CDR2 YYEKEE come from the germline V gene (reference sequence). This CDR3 spans 16 amino acids. CDR3 DNA: TGTGCCAGCAGCCCTGAGGCGGGGGTTAGCAATCAGCCCCAGCATTTT. This sequence encodes CASSPEAGVSNQPQHF.

V is TRBV4-2 and J is TRBJ2-1, with 10 bases aligning to TRBD2. The V gene end was trimmed by 3 bases and the J gene end by 9 bases; junction bases not matched to a gene: 5. This CDR3 has 14 amino acids. From germline, CDR1 is LGHNA and CDR2 YNFKEQ. CDR3 protein: CASSQLLAGAEQFF. CDR3 bases: TGTGCCAGCAGCCAGCTCCTAGCGGGGGCTGAGCAGTTCTTC.

The CDR3 bases are TGTGCCAGCAGCGTAGGGTCCGGGAACTATGGCTACACCTTC. Its protein product is CASSVGSGNYGYTF. The chain couples TRBV9 to TRBJ1-2; D ambiguous. V shed 0 bases and J shed 2 bases, with 8 bases lying between them. Germline V lookup: CDR1 SGDLS, CDR2 YYNGEE. The CDR3 spans 14 residues.

The chain recombines TRBV29-1 with TRBJ2-1; TRBD2 matches at 13 bases. This CDR3 is 16 amino acids long. Germline lookup yields CDR1 SQVTM and CDR2 ANQGSEA. The trim removed 0 bases at V and 6 bases at J, leaving 5 bases unmatched. The CDR3 region has the DNA TGCAGCGTTGAAGACGCCGGGACTAGCGGGATCAATGAGCAGTTCTTC. Its translation is CSVEDAGTSGINEQFF.

This sequence joins TRBV6-5 and TRBJ1-2; no firm D call. The germline gives CDR1 MNHEY, CDR2 SVGAGI. Trimming stripped 2 bases from V and 8 bases from J, with 12 bases between. The CDR3 totals 13 residues. CDR3 DNA: TGTGCCAGCAGTTACGAGAGGGTTACCGGCTACACCTTC. Residues: CASSYERVTGYTF.

This clone occurred once. The rearrangement joins TRBV27 to TRBJ1-1; D is unresolved. CDR1 and CDR2 (germline): MNHEY, SMNVEV (reference sequence). V was clipped by 2 bases and J by 1 base, with 8 bases between them. The length of the CDR3 is 14 residues. The CDR3 nucleotides are TGTGCCAGCAGTTTAAGGCCGGGGAACACTGAAGCTTTCTTT. The encoded protein is CASSLRPGNTEAFF.

This chain uses TRBV11-3 with TRBJ2-5; D is unresolved. The CDR3 contains 13 residues. CDR1 is SGHNT, CDR2 YENEEA, per germline. V was cut by 6 bases and J by 5 bases, with 13 bases left in between. CDR3 residues: CASSESRLETQYF. The CDR3 DNA follows: TGTGCCAGCAGTGAGTCGCGTCTCGAGACCCAGTACTTC.

This clone has a handful of counts. The chain links TRBV5-6 to TRBJ1-1; maybe TRBD1 (6 bases). CDR1 is SGHDT and CDR2 is YYEEEE in the germline V gene. The length of the CDR3 is 19 residues. Trimming shortened V by 0 bases and J by 1 base, and 22 bases separated the two germline ends. The chain's CDR3 is CASSLEILLGTHSNTEAFF. The CDR3 DNA reads as TGTGCCAGCAGCTTGGAGATACTGTTGGGGACACACTCGAACACTGAAGCTTTCTTT.

This clone was detected a few times. The chain carries TRBV6-5 and TRBJ2-2; TRBD2 agrees at 11 bases. V lost 8 bases to trimming and J lost 2 bases; unmatched junction nucleotides: 4. The CDR3 is 15 amino acids. Germline CDR1 MNHEY, CDR2 SVGAGI. DNA of the CDR3: TGTGCCAGCGGACGACTAGCGGGAAACACCGGGGAGCTGTTTTTT. This encodes CASGRLAGNTGELFF.

This clone is termed medium-sized (0.01 to 0.1%). The rearrangement uses TRBV5-1 and TRBJ2-3; possible D gene TRBD2, 6 bases. CDR1 and CDR2 from the germline V gene are SGHRS and YFSETQ. The CDR3 runs to 16 residues. Trimming took off 4 bases at V and 0 bases at J, with 15 bases between the two ends. The CDR3 spells CASSRLGPGSTDTQYF. Here the CDR3 DNA reads TGCGCCAGCAGCCGACTAGGGCCTGGTAGCACAGATACGCAGTATTTT.